The clone carrying this T cell receptor beta chain was counted a single time. No antigen is known for it. The sample comes from a study of cytomegalovirus exposure and HLA in healthy donors. Whole-study results and caveats: After further analysis at a later stage, roughly 15,000 TCR beta sequences were associated with HLA alleles at 0.05 false discovery rate. Later analysis suggested links between common viral pathogens and several top significant clusters.

Germline V lookup: CDR1 SGHRS, CDR2 YFSETQ. This CDR3 is built from 15 residues. V was clipped by 4 bases and J by 4 bases, with 17 bases between them. 60 Vbeta and 13 Jbeta primers were used in PCR. Assay: immunoSEQ multiplex PCR; the TCRdb copy retains only in-frame clones and omits some. The sample records more than 120,000 clones, about 79% being singletons. V and J are TRBV5-1 and TRBJ2-5; weak D call: TRBD2 (5 bases). The sample taken for sequencing was PBMCs. The source of this sequence is a male donor in good health and CMV-seronegative. Here the CDR3 reads CASSLRIRGPETQYF. CDR3 DNA: TGCGCCAGCAGCCTTAGGATTCGCGGGCCAGAGACCCAGTACTTC.